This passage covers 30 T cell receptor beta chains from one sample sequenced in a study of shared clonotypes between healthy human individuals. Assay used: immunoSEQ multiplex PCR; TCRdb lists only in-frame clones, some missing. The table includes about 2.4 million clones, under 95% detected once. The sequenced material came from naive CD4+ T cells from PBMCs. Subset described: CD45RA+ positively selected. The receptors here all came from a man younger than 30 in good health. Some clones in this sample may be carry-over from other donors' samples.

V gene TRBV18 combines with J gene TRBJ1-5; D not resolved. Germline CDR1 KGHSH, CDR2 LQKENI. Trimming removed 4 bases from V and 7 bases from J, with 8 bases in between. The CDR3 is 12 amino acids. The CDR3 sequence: CASSLDGQPQHF. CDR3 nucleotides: TGTGCCAGCTCACTGGACGGCCAGCCCCAGCATTTT.

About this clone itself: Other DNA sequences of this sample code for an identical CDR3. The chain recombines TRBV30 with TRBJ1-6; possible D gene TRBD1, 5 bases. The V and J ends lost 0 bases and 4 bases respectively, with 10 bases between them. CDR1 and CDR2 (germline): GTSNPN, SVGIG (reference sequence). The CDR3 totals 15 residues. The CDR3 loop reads CAWSVRGRYNSPLHF. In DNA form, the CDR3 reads TGTGCCTGGAGTGTACGGGGCCGGTATAATTCACCCCTCCACTTT.

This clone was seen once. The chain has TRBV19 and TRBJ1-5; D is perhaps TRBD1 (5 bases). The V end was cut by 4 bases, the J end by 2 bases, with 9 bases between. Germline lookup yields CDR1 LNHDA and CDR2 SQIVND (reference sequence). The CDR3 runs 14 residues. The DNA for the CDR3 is TGTGCCAGTAGTAGCAGGGAAGGCAATCAGCCCCAGCATTTT. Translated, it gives CASSSREGNQPQHF.

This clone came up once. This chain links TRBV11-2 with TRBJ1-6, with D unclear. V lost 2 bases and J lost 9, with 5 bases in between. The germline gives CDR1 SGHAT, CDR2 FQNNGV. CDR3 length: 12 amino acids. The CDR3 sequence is CASSLTGSPLHF. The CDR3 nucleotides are TGTGCCAGCAGCTTAACCGGTTCACCCCTCCACTTT.

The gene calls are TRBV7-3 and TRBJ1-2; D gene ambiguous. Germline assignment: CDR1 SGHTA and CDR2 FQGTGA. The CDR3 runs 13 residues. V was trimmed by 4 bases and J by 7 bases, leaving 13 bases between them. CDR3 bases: TGTGCCAGCAGCTCAATACCCCGGTTTGGCTACACCTTC. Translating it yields CASSSIPRFGYTF.

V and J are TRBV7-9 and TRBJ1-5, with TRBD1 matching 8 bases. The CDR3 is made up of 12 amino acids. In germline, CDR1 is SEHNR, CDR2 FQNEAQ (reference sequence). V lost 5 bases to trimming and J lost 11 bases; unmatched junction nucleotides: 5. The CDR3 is CASSPGQGAQHF. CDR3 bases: TGTGCCAGCAGCCCCGGACAGGGTGCCCAGCATTTT.

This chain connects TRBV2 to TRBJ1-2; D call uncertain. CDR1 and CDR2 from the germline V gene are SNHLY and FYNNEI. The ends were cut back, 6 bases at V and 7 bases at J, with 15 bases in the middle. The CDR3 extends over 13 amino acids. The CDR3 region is CASSQLHGSGYTF. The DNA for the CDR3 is TGTGCCAGCAGCCAGCTTCATGGGTCTGGCTACACCTTC.

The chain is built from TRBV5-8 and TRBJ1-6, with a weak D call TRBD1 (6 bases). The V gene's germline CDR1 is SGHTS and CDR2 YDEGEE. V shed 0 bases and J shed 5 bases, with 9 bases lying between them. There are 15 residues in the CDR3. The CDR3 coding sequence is TGTGCCAGCAGCTTGGTGCACAGGGATAATTCACCCCTCCACTTT. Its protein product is CASSLVHRDNSPLHF.

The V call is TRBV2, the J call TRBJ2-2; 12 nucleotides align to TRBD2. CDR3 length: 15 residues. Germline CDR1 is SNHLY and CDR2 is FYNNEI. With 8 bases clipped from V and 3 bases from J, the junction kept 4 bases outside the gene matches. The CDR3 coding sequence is TGTGCCAGCCGACTAGCGGGAGTTTACACCGGGGAGCTGTTTTTT. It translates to CASRLAGVYTGELFF.

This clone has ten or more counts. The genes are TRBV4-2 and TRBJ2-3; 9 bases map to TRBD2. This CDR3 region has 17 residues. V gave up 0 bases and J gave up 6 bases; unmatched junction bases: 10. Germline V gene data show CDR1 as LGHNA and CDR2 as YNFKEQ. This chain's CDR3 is CASSQDRAGGPTDTQYF. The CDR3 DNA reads TGTGCCAGCAGCCAAGATCGCGCGGGAGGGCCTACGGATACGCAGTATTTT.

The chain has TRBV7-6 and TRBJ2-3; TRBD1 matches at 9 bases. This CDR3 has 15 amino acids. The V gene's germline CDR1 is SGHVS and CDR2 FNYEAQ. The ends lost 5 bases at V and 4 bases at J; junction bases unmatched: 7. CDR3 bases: TGTGCCAGCAGCCATGACAGGGGGATGTCAGATACGCAGTATTTT. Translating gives CASSHDRGMSDTQYF.

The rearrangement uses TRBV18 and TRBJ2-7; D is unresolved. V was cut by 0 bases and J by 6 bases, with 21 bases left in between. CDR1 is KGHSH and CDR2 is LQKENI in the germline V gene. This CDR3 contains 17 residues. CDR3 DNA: TGTGCCAGCTCACCACCCGGTACGAGGTCCTCACACCGCGAGCAGTACTTC. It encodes CASSPPGTRSSHREQYF. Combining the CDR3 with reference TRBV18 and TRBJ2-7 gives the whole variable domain NAGVMQNPRHLVRRRGQEARLRCSPMKGHSHVYWYRQLPEEGLKFMVYLQKENIIDESGMPKERFSAEFPKEGPSILRIQQVVRGDSAAYFCASSPPGTRSSHREQYFGPGTRLTVT.

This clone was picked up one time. The CDR3 nucleotides read TGTGCCAGCAGTCCCCCAGGGAAGGTTGGGCCCCAGCATTTT. Translating it yields CASSPPGKVGPQHF. The chain employs TRBV28 and TRBJ1-5; D may be TRBD1 (5 bases). This CDR3 contains 14 residues. Germline V CDR1 and CDR2: MDHEN, SYDVKM. Trimming pared 5 bases from V and 9 bases from J, leaving 17 bases between.

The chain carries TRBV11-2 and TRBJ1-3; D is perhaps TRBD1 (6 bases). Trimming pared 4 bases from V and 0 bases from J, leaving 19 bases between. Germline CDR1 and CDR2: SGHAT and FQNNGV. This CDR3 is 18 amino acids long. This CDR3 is CASSSPRGYGSSGNTIYF. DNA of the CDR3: TGTGCCAGCAGCTCGCCAAGGGGGTATGGATCCTCTGGAAACACCATATATTTT.

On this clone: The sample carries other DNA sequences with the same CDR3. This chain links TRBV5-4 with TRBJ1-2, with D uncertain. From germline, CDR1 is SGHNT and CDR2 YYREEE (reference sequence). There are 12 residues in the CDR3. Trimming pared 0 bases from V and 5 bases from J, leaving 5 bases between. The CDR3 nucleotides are TGTGCCAGCAGCTTGGAACAGTATGGCTACACCTTC. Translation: CASSLEQYGYTF.

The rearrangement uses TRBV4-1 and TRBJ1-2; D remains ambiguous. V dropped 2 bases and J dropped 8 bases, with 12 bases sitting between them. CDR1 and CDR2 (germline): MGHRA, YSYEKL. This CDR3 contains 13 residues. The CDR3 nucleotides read TGCGCCAGCAGCCAACTTGTAATGAGGGGCTACACCTTC. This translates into CASSQLVMRGYTF.

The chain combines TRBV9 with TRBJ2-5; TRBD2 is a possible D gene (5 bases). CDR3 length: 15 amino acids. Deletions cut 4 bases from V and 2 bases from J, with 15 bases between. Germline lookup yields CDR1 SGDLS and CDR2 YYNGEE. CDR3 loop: CASSPRGAEQETQYF. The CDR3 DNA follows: TGTGCCAGCAGCCCCCGAGGAGCGGAACAAGAGACCCAGTACTTC. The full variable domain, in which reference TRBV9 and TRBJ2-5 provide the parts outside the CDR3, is DSGVTQTPKHLITATGQRVTLRCSPRSGDLSVYWYQQSLDQGLQFLIQYYNGEERAKGNILERFSAQQFPDLHSELNLSSLELGDSALYFCASSPRGAEQETQYFGPGTRLLVL.

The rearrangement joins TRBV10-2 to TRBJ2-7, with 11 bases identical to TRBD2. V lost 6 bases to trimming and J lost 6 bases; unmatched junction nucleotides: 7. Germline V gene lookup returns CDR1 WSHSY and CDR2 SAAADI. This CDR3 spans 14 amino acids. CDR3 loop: CASSLTSGTGEQYF. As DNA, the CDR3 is TGCGCCAGCAGCCTGACTAGCGGGACCGGCGAGCAGTACTTC.

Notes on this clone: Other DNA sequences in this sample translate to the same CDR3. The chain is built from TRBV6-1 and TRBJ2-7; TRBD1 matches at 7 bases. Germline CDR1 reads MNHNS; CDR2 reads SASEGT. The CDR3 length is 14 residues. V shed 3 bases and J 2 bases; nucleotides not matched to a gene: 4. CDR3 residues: CASSERQGAYEQYF. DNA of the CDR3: TGTGCCAGCAGTGAGAGGCAGGGGGCCTACGAGCAGTACTTC.

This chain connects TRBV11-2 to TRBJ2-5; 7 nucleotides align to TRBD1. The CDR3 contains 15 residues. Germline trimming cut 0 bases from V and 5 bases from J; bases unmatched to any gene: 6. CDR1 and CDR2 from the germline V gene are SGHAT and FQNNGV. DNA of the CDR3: TGTGCCAGCAGCTTAGAACAGGGGCCTTGGGAGACCCAGTACTTC. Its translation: CASSLEQGPWETQYF.

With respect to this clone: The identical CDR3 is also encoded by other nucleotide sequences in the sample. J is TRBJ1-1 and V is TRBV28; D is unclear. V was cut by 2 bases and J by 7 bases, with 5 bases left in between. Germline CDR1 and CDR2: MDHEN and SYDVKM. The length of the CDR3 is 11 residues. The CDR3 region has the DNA TGTGCCAGCAGTTTAAGGGTTGAAGCTTTCTTT. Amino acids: CASSLRVEAFF.

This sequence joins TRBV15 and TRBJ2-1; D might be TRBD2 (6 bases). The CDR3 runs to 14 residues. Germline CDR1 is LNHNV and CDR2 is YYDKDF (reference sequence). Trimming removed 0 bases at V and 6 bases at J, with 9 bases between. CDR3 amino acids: CATSRDVGSNEQFF. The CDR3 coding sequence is TGTGCCACCAGCAGAGATGTCGGGAGCAATGAGCAGTTCTTC.

For the CDR3, the DNA is TGTGCCAGCATTCGACAGGGCGGTCAGCCCCAGCATTTT. Amino acid sequence: CASIRQGGQPQHF. The V call is TRBV21-1, the J call TRBJ1-5; the tabulated D call, TRBD1, remains unverified against the DNA. TRBV21-1 is an annotated pseudogene. The CDR3 length is 13 residues.

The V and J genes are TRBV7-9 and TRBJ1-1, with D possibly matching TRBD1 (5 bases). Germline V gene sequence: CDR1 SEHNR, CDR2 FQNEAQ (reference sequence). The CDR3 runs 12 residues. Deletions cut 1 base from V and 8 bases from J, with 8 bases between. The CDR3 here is CASSLGRGEAFF. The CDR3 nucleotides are TGTGCCAGCAGCTTAGGGAGGGGCGAAGCTTTCTTT.

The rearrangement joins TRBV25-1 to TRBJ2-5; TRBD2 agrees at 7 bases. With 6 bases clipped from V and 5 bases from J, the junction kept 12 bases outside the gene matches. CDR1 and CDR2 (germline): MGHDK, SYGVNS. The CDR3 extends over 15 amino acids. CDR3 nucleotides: TGTGCCAGCAGCCCCGGGGCAGGGCGGGAGGAGACCCAGTACTTC. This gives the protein CASSPGAGREETQYF.

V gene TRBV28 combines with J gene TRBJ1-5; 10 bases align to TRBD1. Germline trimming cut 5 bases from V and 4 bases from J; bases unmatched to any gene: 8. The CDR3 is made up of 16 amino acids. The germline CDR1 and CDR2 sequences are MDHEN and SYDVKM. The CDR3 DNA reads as TGTGCCAGCAGTCACCGACAGGGGGCTTCTAATCAGCCCCAGCATTTT. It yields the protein CASSHRQGASNQPQHF.

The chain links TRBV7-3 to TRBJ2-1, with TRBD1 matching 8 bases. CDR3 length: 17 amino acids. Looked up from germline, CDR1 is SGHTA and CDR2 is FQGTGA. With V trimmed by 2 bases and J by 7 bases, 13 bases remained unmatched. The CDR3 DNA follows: TGTGCCAGCAGCTTATCCGGACAGGGAAGTATTTTAAATGAGCAGTTCTTC. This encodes CASSLSGQGSILNEQFF.

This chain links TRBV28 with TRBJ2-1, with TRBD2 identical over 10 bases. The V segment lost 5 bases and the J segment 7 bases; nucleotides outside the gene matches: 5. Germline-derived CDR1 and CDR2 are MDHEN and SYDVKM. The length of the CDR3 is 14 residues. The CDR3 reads CASSTSGRGNEQFF. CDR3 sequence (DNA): TGTGCCAGCAGTACGAGCGGGAGGGGTAATGAGCAGTTCTTC.

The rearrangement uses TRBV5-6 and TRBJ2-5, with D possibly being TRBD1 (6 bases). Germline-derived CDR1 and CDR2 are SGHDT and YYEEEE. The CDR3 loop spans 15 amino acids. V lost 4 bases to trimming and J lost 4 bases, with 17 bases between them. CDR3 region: CASSPTLGGRETQYF. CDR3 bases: TGTGCCAGCAGCCCGACTTTAGGGGGAAGAGAGACCCAGTACTTC.

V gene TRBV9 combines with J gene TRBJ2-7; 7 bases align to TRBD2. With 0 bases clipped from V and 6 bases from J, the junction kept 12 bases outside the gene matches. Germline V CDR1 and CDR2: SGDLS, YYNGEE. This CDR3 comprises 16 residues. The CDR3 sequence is CASSVGAPAGAFEQYF. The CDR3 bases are TGTGCCAGCAGCGTAGGGGCCCCCGCGGGAGCATTCGAGCAGTACTTC.